This T cell receptor (beta chain) appears in the sequencing data of a study of regulatory T cells in long-lasting Graves disease. Study-wide findings and caveats: Accuracy could have been hurt by small sample size.

With iRepertoire HTBI primers and Arm-PCR of CDR3 regions, TCR beta libraries were built. TCRdb independently ran MiXCR on the multiplex PCR reads; one entry per CDR3 protein. The sample has 350,000 to 500,000 distinct CDR3 sequences; around 15% are singletons. There are many counts of this clonotype. Its antigen remains unidentified. As to time point: newly diagnosed GD, antithyroid drugs for less than 3 months. Extracted RNA from PBMCs served as the source of the TCR library. J was trimmed by 2 bases and V by 3 bases; bases with no gene match: 5. This CDR3 region has 17 residues. Germline-derived CDR1 and CDR2 are WNHNN and SYGVQD (reference sequence). These data were also filed under a second study, of T cells in Graves' hyperthyroidism and ophthalmopathy. That work adds: Criteria for exclusion of patients were uncontrolled infection, other autoimmune disease, pregnancy or lactation. The HTBI primer set was used in a first-round RT-PCR of the TCR CDR3. Blood also showed most of the thyroid clonotypes that were expanded above 0.001.

The source is a woman in her 50s with Graves disease. Specimen: peripheral blood mononuclear cells (PBMCs), collected at new diagnosis, from a patient treated with antithyroid drugs. V and J are TRBV10-1 and TRBJ2-3, with 13 bases that match TRBD2. For the CDR3, the DNA is TGCGCCAGCAGTGACGCGGGACTAGCGGGGTACACAGATACGCAGTATTTT. Its protein is CASSDAGLAGYTDTQYF.